The 4 T cell receptor beta chains given below trace back to one sample, sequenced in a study of OX40 agonist ivuxolimab in advanced cancers. The repertoire was sequenced with immunoSEQ multiplex PCR; TCRdb's copy has only in-frame clones and lacks some. The repertoire holds 50,000 to 70,000 clones, over 75% seen once, with more than 13% in the top ten. The specimen was CD4+ or CD8+ T cells sorted from blood, collected in a trial of the OX40 agonist ivuxolimab. Receptors were obtained from an adult with an advanced solid tumor such as melanoma, head and neck, liver or kidney cancer.

This chain uses TRBV5-1 with TRBJ2-7; D may be TRBD2 (6 bases). Trimming pared 1 base from V and 2 bases from J, leaving 10 bases between. Germline lookup yields CDR1 SGHRS and CDR2 YFSETQ. The CDR3 has 14 amino acids. The CDR3 DNA sequence: TGCGCCAGCAGCTTGCAGGGAGGAACCTACGAGCAGTACTTC. It encodes CASSLQGGTYEQYF. Using reference TRBV5-1 and TRBJ2-7 for the parts outside the CDR3, the full variable domain is KAGVTQTPRYLIKTRGQQVTLSCSPISGHRSVSWYQQTPGQGLQFLFEYFSETQRNKGNFPGRFSGRQFSNSRSEMNVSTLELGDSALYLCASSLQGGTYEQYFGPGTRLTVT.

The V and J genes are TRBV29-1 and TRBJ2-5, with D tentatively TRBD2 (5 bases). With 6 bases removed from V and 5 bases from J, the gap between germline ends came to 13 bases. The CDR3 consists of 12 residues. From germline, CDR1 is SQVTM and CDR2 ANQGSEA. The CDR3 region has the DNA TGCAGCGTCGGGAAGCCCGGGGAGACCCAGTACTTC. Translation gives CSVGKPGETQYF.

The CDR3 loop reads CASRGLNEQYF. DNA for the CDR3: TGTGCCAGCAGGGGGCTGAACGAGCAGTACTTC. V gene TRBV2 combines with J gene TRBJ2-7; tentatively, D is TRBD1 (5 bases). Germline V gene sequence: CDR1 SNHLY, CDR2 FYNNEI. This CDR3 has 11 residues. Between the trimmed V and J ends, which lost 6 bases and 5 bases, there was a span of 8 bases.

The genes are TRBV19 and TRBJ2-2; tentatively, D is TRBD1 (5 bases). The CDR3 extends over 15 amino acids. Germline V CDR1 and CDR2: LNHDA, SQIVND (reference sequence). Trimming took off 1 base at V and 1 base at J, with 7 bases between the two ends. CDR3 sequence: CASSIAQGNTGELFF. The DNA for the CDR3 is TGTGCCAGTAGTATAGCGCAGGGGAACACCGGGGAGCTGTTTTTT.